This T cell receptor (beta chain) was found in a study of T cell repertoires in cytomegalovirus infection. Study-level points and caveats: Dominating the ex vivo response were TCR beta clonotypes that were CMV-specific and HLA-C-restricted.

TCRdb redid the calling of the reads with MiXCR, one entry per CDR3 protein. Of 230,000 or so distinct CDR3 sequences listed, over 15% are singletons. CDR3 length: 17 residues. CDR1 SGHVS and CDR2 FNYEAQ come from the germline V gene. With V trimmed by 4 bases and J by 2 bases, 5 bases remained unmatched. The table lists this clonotype with a few counts. Its antigen is unidentified. This TCR was sampled from a human donor in good health (CMV status not recorded). Some clones in this sample may be carry-over from other donors' samples. Sequenced sample: CD8+ T cells from PBMCs. The chain joins TRBV7-6 to TRBJ1-4; 12 bases map to TRBD1. As DNA, the CDR3 is TGTGCCAGCAGCTCCGGGACAGGGGGCATTACTAATGAAAAACTGTTTTTT. This codes for CASSSGTGGITNEKLFF. Combining the CDR3 with reference TRBV7-6 and TRBJ1-4 gives the whole variable domain GAGVSQSPRYKVTKRGQDVALRCDPISGHVSLYWYRQALGQGPEFLTYFNYEAQQDKSGLPNDRFSAERPEGSISTLTIQRTEQRDSAMYRCASSSGTGGITNEKLFFGSGTQLSVL.